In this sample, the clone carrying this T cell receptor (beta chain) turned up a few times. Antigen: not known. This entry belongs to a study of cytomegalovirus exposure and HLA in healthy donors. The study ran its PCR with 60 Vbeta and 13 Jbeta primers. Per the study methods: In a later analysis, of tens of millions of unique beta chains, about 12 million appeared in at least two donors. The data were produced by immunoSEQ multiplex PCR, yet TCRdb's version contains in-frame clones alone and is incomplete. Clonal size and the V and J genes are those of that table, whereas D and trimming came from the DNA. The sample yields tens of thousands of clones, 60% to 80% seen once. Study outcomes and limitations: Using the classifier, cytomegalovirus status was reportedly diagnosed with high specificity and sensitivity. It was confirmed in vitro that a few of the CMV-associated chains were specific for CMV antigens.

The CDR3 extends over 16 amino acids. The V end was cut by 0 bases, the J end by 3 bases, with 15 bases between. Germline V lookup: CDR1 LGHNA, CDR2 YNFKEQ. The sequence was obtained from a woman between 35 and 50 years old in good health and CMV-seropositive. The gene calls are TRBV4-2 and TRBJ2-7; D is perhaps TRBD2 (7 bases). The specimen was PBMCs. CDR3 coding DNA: TGTGCCAGCAGCCAAGAGGGGGGGCCTGAGGTCTACGAGCAGTACTTC. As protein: CASSQEGGPEVYEQYF.